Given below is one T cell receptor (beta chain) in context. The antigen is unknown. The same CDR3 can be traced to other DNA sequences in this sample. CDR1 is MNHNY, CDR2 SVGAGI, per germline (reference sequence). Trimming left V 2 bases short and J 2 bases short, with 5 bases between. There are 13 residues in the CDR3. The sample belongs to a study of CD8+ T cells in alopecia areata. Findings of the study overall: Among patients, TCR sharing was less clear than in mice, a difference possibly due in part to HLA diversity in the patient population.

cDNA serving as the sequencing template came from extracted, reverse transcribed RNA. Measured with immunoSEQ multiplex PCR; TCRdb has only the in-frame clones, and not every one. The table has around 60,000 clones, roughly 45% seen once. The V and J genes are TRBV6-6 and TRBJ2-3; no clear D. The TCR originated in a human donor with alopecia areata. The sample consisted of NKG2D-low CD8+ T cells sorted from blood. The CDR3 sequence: CASSYSNTDTQYF. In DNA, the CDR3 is TGTGCCAGCAGTTACAGCAACACAGATACGCAGTATTTT.